What follows describes a single TCR beta chain. Time point: patch test 3, about 24 weeks after DPC sensitization. Treatment indicated: therapeutic diphenylcyclopropenone sensitization with weekly scalp DPC. Germline CDR1 is LGHDT and CDR2 is YNNKEL (reference sequence). V gave up 3 bases and J gave up 8 bases, with 9 bases separating them. This CDR3 spans 12 amino acids. TCRdb passed the RACE reads through MiXCR, listing each CDR3 protein once. The table lists roughly 64,000 distinct CDR3 sequences, roughly 11% of them singletons. This sample was included in a study of human T cells and chemical hapten exposure.

This rearrangement joins TRBV3-1 to TRBJ2-3; D remains ambiguous. The sequencing used whole blood, collected in connection with sensitization to the hapten diphenylcyclopropenone (DPC). This sequence was found in a woman aged 25 to 39 with alopecia areata. Some clones in this sample may be carry-over from other donors' samples. For the CDR3, the DNA is TGTGCCAGCAGCCATTCGTCGGGTACGCAGTATTTT. It translates to CASSHSSGTQYF.